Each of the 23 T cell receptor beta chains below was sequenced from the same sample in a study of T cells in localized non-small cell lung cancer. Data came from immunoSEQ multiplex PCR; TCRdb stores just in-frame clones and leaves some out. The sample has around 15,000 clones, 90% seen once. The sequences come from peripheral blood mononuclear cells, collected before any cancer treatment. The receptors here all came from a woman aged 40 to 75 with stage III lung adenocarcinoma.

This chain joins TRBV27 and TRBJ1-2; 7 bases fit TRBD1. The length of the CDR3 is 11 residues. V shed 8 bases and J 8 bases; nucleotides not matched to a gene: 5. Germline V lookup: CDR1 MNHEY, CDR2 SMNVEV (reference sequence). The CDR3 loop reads CASGPGGGYTF. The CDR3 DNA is TGTGCCAGCGGACCAGGGGGGGGCTACACCTTC.

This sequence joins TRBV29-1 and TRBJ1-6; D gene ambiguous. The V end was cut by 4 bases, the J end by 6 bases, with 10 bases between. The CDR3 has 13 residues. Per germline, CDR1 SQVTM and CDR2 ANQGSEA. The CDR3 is CSVADRFNSPLHF. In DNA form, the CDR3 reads TGCAGCGTTGCGGACCGATTTAATTCACCCCTCCACTTT.

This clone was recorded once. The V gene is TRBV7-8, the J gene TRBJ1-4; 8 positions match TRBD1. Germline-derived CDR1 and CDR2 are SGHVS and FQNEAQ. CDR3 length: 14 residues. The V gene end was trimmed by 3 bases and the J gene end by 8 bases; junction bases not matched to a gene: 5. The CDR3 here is CASSFGQGWEKLFF. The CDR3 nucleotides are TGTGCCAGCAGCTTCGGACAGGGCTGGGAAAAACTGTTTTTT. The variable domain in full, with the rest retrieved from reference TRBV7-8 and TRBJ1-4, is GAGVSQSPRYKVAKRGQDVALRCDPISGHVSLFWYQQALGQGPEFLTYFQNEAQLDKSGLPSDRFFAERPEGSVSTLKIQRTQQEDSAVYLCASSFGQGWEKLFFGSGTQLSVL.

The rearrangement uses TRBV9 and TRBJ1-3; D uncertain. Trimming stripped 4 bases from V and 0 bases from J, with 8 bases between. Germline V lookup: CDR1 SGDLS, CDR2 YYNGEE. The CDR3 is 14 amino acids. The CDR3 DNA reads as TGTGCCAGCAGCCAACCCGACTCTGGAAACACCATATATTTT. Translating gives CASSQPDSGNTIYF.

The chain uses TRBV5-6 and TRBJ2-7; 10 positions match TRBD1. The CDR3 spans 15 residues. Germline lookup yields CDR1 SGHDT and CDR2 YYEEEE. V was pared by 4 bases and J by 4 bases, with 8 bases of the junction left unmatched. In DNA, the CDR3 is TGTGCCAGCAGCGAGAGGACAGGGGGTGCGTACGAGCAGTACTTC. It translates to CASSERTGGAYEQYF. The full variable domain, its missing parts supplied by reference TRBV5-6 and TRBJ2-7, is DAGVTQSPTHLIKTRGQQVTLRCSPKSGHDTVSWYQQALGQGPQFIFQYYEEEERQRGNFPDRFSGHQFPNYSSELNVNALLLGDSALYLCASSERTGGAYEQYFGPGTRLTVT.

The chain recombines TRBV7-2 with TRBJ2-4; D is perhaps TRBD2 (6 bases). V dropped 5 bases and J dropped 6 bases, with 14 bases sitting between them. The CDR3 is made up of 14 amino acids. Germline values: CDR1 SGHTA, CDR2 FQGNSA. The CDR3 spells CASSTVVGGNIQYF. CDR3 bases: TGTGCCAGCAGCACGGTGGTGGGGGGAAACATTCAGTACTTC.

The CDR3 DNA reads TGTGCCTGGAGTGTACTCGGGGTTAATTCACCCCTCCACTTT. Its translation: CAWSVLGVNSPLHF. V and J are TRBV30 and TRBJ1-6, with D unresolved. The CDR3 is made up of 14 amino acids. Trimming removed 0 bases from V and 6 bases from J, with 9 bases in between. Germline CDR1 and CDR2: GTSNPN and SVGIG (reference sequence).

For the CDR3, the DNA is TGTGCCATCCGGTCAGGTTTCTTCGAGCAGTACTTC. Protein: CAIRSGFFEQYF. This chain joins TRBV10-3 and TRBJ2-7; D is unclear. Between the trimmed V and J ends, which lost 8 bases and 6 bases, there was a span of 14 bases. Germline V gene sequence: CDR1 ENHRY, CDR2 SYGVKD. The CDR3 has 12 residues.

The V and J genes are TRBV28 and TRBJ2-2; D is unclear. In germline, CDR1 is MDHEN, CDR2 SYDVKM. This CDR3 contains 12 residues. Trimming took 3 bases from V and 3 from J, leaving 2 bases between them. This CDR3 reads CASSLDTGELFF. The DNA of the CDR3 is TGTGCCAGCAGTTTGGACACCGGGGAGCTGTTTTTT.

Here the CDR3 DNA reads TGCGCCAGCAGTGAGGAACGGACAAGGGGAAATCAGCCCCAGCATTTT. It codes for CASSEERTRGNQPQHF. The chain couples TRBV10-2 to TRBJ1-5; a weak D match, TRBD1 (5 bases). Germline-derived CDR1 and CDR2 are WSHSY and SAAADI. The CDR3 length is 16 residues. With 2 bases removed from V and 4 bases from J, the gap between germline ends came to 15 bases.

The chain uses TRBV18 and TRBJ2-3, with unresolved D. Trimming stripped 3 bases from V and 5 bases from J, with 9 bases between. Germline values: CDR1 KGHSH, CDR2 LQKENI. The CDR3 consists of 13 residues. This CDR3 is CASSPSKGDTQYF. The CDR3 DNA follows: TGTGCCAGCTCACCCTCGAAGGGAGATACGCAGTATTTT.

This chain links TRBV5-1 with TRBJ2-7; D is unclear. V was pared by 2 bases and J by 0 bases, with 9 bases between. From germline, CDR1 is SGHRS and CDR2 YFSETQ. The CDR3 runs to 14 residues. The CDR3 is CASSFLQSSYEQYF. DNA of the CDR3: TGCGCCAGCAGCTTCTTACAGAGCTCCTACGAGCAGTACTTC. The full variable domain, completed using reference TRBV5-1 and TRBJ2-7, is KAGVTQTPRYLIKTRGQQVTLSCSPISGHRSVSWYQQTPGQGLQFLFEYFSETQRNKGNFPGRFSGRQFSNSRSEMNVSTLELGDSALYLCASSFLQSSYEQYFGPGTRLTVT.

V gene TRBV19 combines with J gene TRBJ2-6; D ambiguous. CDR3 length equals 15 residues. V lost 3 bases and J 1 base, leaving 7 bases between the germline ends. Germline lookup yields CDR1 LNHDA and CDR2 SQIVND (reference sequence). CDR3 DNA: TGTGCCAGTAGTATTAAAGTTTCTGGGGCCAACGTCCTGACTTTC. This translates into CASSIKVSGANVLTF. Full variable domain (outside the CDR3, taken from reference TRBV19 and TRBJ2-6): DGGITQSPKYLFRKEGQNVTLSCEQNLNHDAMYWYRQDPGQGLRLIYYSQIVNDFQKGDIAEGYSVSREKKESFPLTVTSAQKNPTAFYLCASSIKVSGANVLTFGAGSRLTVL.

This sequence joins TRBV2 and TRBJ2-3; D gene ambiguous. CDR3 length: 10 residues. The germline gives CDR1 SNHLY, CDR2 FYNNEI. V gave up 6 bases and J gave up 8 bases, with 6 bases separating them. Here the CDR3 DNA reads TGTGCCAGCAGACGCACTACGCAGTATTTT. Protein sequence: CASRRTTQYF. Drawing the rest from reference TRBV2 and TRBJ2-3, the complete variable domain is EPEVTQTPSHQVTQMGQEVILRCVPISNHLYFYWYRQILGQKVEFLVSFYNNEISEKSEIFDDQFSVERPDGSNFTLKIRSTKLEDSAMYFCASRRTTQYFGPGTRLTVL.

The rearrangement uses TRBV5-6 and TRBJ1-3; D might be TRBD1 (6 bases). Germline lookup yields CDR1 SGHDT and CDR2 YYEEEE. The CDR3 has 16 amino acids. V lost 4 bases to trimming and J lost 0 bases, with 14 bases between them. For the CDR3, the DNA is TGTGCCAGCAGCCGGACAGCCGACTTCTCTGGAAACACCATATATTTT. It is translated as CASSRTADFSGNTIYF. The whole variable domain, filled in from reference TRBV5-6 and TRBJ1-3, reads DAGVTQSPTHLIKTRGQQVTLRCSPKSGHDTVSWYQQALGQGPQFIFQYYEEEERQRGNFPDRFSGHQFPNYSSELNVNALLLGDSALYLCASSRTADFSGNTIYFGEGSWLTVV.

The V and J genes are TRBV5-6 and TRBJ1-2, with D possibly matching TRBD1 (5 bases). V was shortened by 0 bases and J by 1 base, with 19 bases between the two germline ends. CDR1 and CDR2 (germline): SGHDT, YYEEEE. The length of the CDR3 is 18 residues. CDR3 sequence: CASSLVRGQGQFNYGYTF. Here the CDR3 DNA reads TGTGCCAGCAGCTTGGTACGAGGGCAGGGCCAATTTAACTATGGCTACACCTTC.

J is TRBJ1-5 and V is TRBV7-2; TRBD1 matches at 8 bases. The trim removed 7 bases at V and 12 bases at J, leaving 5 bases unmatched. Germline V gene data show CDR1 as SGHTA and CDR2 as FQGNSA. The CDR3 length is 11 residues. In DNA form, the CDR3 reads TGTGCCAGCACCTCAGGGGGCCTCCAGCATTTT. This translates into CASTSGGLQHF.

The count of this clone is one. The CDR3 loop is CASSFGESYEQYF. Here the CDR3 DNA reads TGTGCCAGTAGTTTTGGGGAGTCCTACGAGCAGTACTTC. The chain uses TRBV19 and TRBJ2-7; TRBD2 is a possible D gene (5 bases). Germline V gene lookup returns CDR1 LNHDA and CDR2 SQIVND (reference sequence). The ends were cut back, 5 bases at V and 1 base at J, with 9 bases in the middle. This CDR3 has 13 residues.

The CDR3 DNA reads as TGTGCCAGCAGCTCAACCCTAGCGGGGGGGCGCAATGAGCAGTTCTTC. Protein: CASSSTLAGGRNEQFF. The gene calls are TRBV7-9 and TRBJ2-1, with 12 nucleotides matching TRBD2. The CDR3 runs 16 residues. The trim removed 4 bases at V and 6 bases at J, leaving 7 bases unmatched. The germline CDR1 and CDR2 sequences are SEHNR and FQNEAQ (reference sequence).

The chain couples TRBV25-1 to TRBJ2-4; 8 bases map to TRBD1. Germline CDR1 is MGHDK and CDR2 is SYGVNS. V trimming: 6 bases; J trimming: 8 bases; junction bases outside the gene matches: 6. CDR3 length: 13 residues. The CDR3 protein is CASRKTGADIQYF. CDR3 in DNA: TGTGCCAGCAGAAAGACAGGGGCGGACATTCAGTACTTC.

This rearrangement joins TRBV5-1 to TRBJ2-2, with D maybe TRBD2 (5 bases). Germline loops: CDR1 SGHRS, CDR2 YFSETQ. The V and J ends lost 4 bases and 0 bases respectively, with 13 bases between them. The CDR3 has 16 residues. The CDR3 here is CASSLAVLANTGELFF. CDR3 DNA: TGCGCCAGCAGCCTAGCCGTCCTCGCGAACACCGGGGAGCTGTTTTTT.

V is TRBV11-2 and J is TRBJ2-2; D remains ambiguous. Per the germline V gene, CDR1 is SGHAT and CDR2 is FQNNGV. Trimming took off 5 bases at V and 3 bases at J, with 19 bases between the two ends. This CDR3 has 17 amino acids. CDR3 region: CASSTRWGRTDTGELFF. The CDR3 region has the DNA TGTGCCAGCAGCACAAGATGGGGTCGTACGGACACCGGGGAGCTGTTTTTT. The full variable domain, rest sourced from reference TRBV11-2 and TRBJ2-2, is EAGVAQSPRYKIIEKRQSVAFWCNPISGHATLYWYQQILGQGPKLLIQFQNNGVVDDSQLPKDRFSAERLKGVDSTLKIQPAKLEDSAVYLCASSTRWGRTDTGELFFGEGSRLTVL.

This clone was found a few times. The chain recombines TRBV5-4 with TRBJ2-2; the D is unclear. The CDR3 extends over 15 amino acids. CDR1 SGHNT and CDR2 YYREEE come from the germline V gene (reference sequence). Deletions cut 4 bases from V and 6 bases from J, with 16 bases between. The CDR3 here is CASSPRVPGPGELFF. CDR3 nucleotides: TGTGCCAGCAGCCCCCGGGTCCCAGGCCCCGGGGAGCTGTTTTTT.